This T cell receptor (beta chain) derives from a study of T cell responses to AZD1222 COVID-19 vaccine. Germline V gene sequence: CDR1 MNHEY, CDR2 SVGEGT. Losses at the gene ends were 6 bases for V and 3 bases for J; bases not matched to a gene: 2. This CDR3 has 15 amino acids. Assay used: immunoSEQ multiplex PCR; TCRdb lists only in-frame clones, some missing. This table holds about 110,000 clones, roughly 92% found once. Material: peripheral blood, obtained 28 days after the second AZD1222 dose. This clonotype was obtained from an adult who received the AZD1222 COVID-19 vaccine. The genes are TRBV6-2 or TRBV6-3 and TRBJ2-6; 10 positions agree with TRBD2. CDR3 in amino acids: CASSPSGGGANVLTF. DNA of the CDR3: TGTGCCAGCAGCCCTAGCGGGGGTGGGGCCAACGTCCTGACTTTC.